The source of this T cell receptor beta chain is a study of shared clonotypes between healthy human individuals. On this clone itself: Its target is not known.

Naivety among CD8 cells was defined by CD45RO negativity and positive CCR7 selection, thereby excluding terminally differentiated effector memory CD45RA+ cells. The study drew all its donors from Caucasian adults living in Nashville, Tennessee. The germline V gene encodes CDR1 SEHNR and CDR2 FQNEAQ (reference sequence). This CDR3 contains 16 residues. J lost 3 bases, V lost 5 bases, and 11 bases had no gene match. Genomic DNA (from each subset) was split evenly across several immunoSEQ plates. The data were produced by immunoSEQ multiplex PCR, yet TCRdb's version contains in-frame clones alone and is incomplete. Seen here are about 680,000 clones, about 90% observed once, and the top ten hold 24%. Broader study findings: Rarefaction curves obtained for sorted subsets showed sequencing incomplete despite large depth. Generation probability values for non-shared clonotypes were lower than those for clonotypes shared by all four donors.

The chain has TRBV7-9 and TRBJ1-1; 8 bases fit TRBD1. This TCR was recovered from a man aged 25 to 40 in good health. Sequencing input: naive CD8+ T cells sorted from blood. The CDR3 spells CASSPSPGGLDTEAFF. The CDR3 bases are TGTGCCAGCAGCCCAAGTCCAGGGGGCCTGGACACTGAAGCTTTCTTT.